The sequence of this TCR beta chain was determined in a study of blood T cells in healthy people across ages. Whole-study findings and limits: Getting older went along with TCR beta diversity per million T cells dropping roughly linearly.

Turning to this clonotype: The antigen is undetermined.

This CDR3 region has 15 residues. V gave up 1 base and J gave up 6 bases; unmatched junction bases: 2. Germline CDR1 and CDR2: MNHNS and SASEGT. Alongside a J-beta primer mix, a sample-barcoded 5' primer served in a second PCR lasting roughly 7 to 11 cycles. Unique molecular identifiers of 12 random nucleotides labeled each cDNA. Per sample, CDR3-containing paired-end reads numbered at least 3 million. TCRdb reanalysed the 5' RACE reads using MiXCR and keeps one entry per CDR3 protein. The table shows approximately 940,000 distinct CDR3 sequences, with 40% to 60% occurring only once. They isolated at least 6 million PBMCs from each sample.

The chain joins TRBV6-1 to TRBJ2-1, with TRBD2 matching over 11 bases. Sequencing was done on a sample of blood. The receptor was derived from a man aged 25-40 years in good health. For the CDR3, the DNA is TGTGCCAGCAGTGAAGGACTAGCGGGGCGCAATGAGCAGTTCTTC. Translated: CASSEGLAGRNEQFF.